These T cell receptor beta chains were read from a single sample in a study of T cells in Graves' hyperthyroidism and ophthalmopathy. TCRdb ran MiXCR on the multiplex PCR reads and lists one entry per CDR3 protein. The table lists under 650,000 distinct CDR3 sequences, 15% to 20% of them singletons. The sample taken for sequencing was blood. These receptors all come from a woman in her 30s with Graves' hyperthyroidism. CDR3s include the opening cysteine and the closing phenylalanine or tryptophan. A D gene is named only where the DNA matches it firmly. Clone size, where shown, is once, few, many, or a class for clones that have expanded.

V gene	clone size	D gene	J gene	CDR3 protein	CDR3 DNA
TRBV5-1	-	TRBD1	TRBJ2-1	CASSQQGTDLEFF	TGCGCCAGCAGCCAACAGGGGACCGATCTGGAGTTCTTC
TRBV28	-	-	TRBJ1-4	CACTKRLTNEKLFF	TGTGCCTGCACAAAACGTCTAACTAATGAAAAACTGTTTTTT
TRBV5-1	many	TRBD2	TRBJ2-1	CASSLPGLAGGPSYNEQFF	TGCGCCAGCAGCTTGCCTGGACTAGCGGGAGGGCCGTCCTACAATGAGCAGTTCTTC
TRBV25-1	-	-	TRBJ2-7	CASSASSEGLGIYEQYF	TGTGCCAGCAGTGCTTCTTCCGAGGGACTGGGAATCTACGAGCAGTACTTC
TRBV6-1	many	-	TRBJ2-7	CASSDGGALGEQYF	TGTGCCAGCAGTGACGGAGGGGCTTTAGGCGAGCAGTACTTC
TRBV9	-	TRBD2	TRBJ2-1	CASSEPLLAGGTSSYNEQFF	TGTGCCAGCAGCGAGCCCCTACTAGCGGGAGGTACAAGCTCCTACAATGAGCAGTTCTTC
TRBV20-1	-	-	TRBJ1-2	CSARFQGLGYGYTF	TGCAGTGCTAGGTTTCAGGGTTTGGGGTATGGCTACACCTTC
TRBV20-1	many	-	TRBJ1-2	CSARVVGNRYGYTF	TGCAGTGCTAGAGTTGTCGGGAATCGCTATGGCTACACCTTC
TRBV10-3	-	TRBD1	TRBJ2-7	CAISGDRGQVYEQYF	TGTGCCATCAGTGGGGACAGGGGGCAGGTCTACGAGCAGTACTTC
TRBV29-1	many	TRBD2	TRBJ2-3	CSVVGGRVTDTQYF	TGCAGCGTTGTCGGCGGGAGAGTCACAGATACGCAGTATTTT
TRBV5-4	-	TRBD2	TRBJ2-1	CASSLVAGGLSSYNEQFF	TGTGCCAGCAGCTTGGTAGCGGGAGGCCTATCTTCCTACAATGAGCAGTTCTTC
TRBV7-2	few	-	TRBJ2-1	CASSFGREPNEQFF	TGTGCCAGCAGCTTCGGACGGGAACCCAATGAGCAGTTCTTC
TRBV29-1	many	TRBD1	TRBJ1-1	CSAGTGLNTEAFF	TGCAGCGCAGGGACAGGGCTGAACACTGAAGCTTTCTTT
TRBV24-1	few	TRBD1	TRBJ2-3	CATSDLQGTGLTDTQYF	TGTGCCACCAGTGATTTGCAGGGGACAGGCCTCACAGATACGCAGTATTTT
TRBV2	many	-	TRBJ1-4	CASSEGTGSWEKLFF	TGTGCCAGCAGTGAAGGAACAGGGAGTTGGGAAAAACTGTTTTTT
TRBV12-5	many	-	TRBJ1-1	CASGLAVNTEAFF	TGTGCTAGTGGTTTGGCAGTGAACACTGAAGCTTTCTTT
TRBV6-1	few	TRBD1	TRBJ1-4	CASKAPGTGLEKLFF	TGTGCCAGCAAGGCTCCGGGGACAGGGCTCGAAAAACTGTTTTTT
TRBV9	-	-	TRBJ2-7	CASSPTWASLAYEQYF	TGTGCCAGCAGCCCCACCTGGGCATCATTAGCCTACGAGCAGTACTTC
TRBV24-1	many	-	TRBJ2-2	CATSDLRGQNTGELFF	TGTGCCACCAGTGATTTGCGGGGCCAGAACACCGGGGAGCTGTTTTTT
TRBV28	-	TRBD1	TRBJ2-2	CASSLSGGASGELFF	TGTGCCAGCAGTTTATCAGGGGGCGCGAGCGGGGAGCTGTTTTTT
TRBV28	few	TRBD1	TRBJ2-6	CASSLGTRGYGANVLTF	TGTGCCAGCAGTTTGGGGACCAGGGGGTATGGGGCCAACGTCCTGACTTTC
TRBV4-1	-	TRBD1	TRBJ1-3	CASSQPTQGSGNTIYF	TGCGCCAGCAGCCAACCAACACAGGGGTCCGGAAACACCATATATTTT
TRBV6-1	many	-	TRBJ2-7	CASSHYLIGGGFGHEQYF	TGTGCCAGCAGTCATTACCTTATAGGAGGGGGCTTCGGCCACGAGCAGTACTTC
TRBV11-3	-	-	TRBJ2-1	CASSPDPSYNERFF	TGTGCCAGCAGCCCCGACCCCTCCTACAATGAGCGGTTCTTC
TRBV27	-	TRBD1	TRBJ1-5	CASTILDRERQPQHF	TGTGCCAGCACCATTCTGGACAGGGAACGTCAGCCCCAGCATTTT
TRBV11-3	many	TRBD1	TRBJ2-3	CASSPPTGGDTQYF	TGTGCCAGCTCTCCGCCAACAGGGGGAGATACGCAGTATTTT
TRBV7-2	once	-	TRBJ1-3	CASSLGAAHYSGNTIYF	TGTGCCAGCAGCTTAGGGGCAGCTCATTACTCTGGAAACACCATATATTTT
TRBV28	many	TRBD1	TRBJ2-4	CASSLYRGESVRNIQYF	TGTGCCAGCAGTCTATACAGGGGTGAATCGGTCAGGAACATTCAGTACTTC
TRBV28	many	-	TRBJ2-7	CACSPAGFHEQYF	TGTGCCTGCTCCCCAGCCGGGTTCCACGAGCAGTACTTC
TRBV24-1	many	-	TRBJ2-7	CATSDSGTSTYEQYF	TGTGCCACCAGTGATTCCGGGACTTCTACCTACGAGCAGTACTTC
TRBV7-2	many	-	TRBJ1-5	CASSLQTGSQPQHF	TGTGCCAGCAGTCTCCAAACAGGGTCTCAGCCCCAGCATTTT
TRBV12-3/TRBV12-4	few	-	TRBJ1-1	CASSLANWRTEAFF	TGTGCCAGCAGTTTAGCCAACTGGCGGACTGAAGCTTTCTTT
TRBV3-1	many	TRBD1	TRBJ2-7	CASSIGQGQDEQYF	TGTGCCAGCAGCATAGGACAGGGTCAAGACGAGCAGTACTTC
TRBV30	-	-	TRBJ2-4	CAWSRGTAAKNIQYF	TGTGCCTGGAGCCGGGGGACAGCGGCCAAAAACATTCAGTACTTC
TRBV2	many	-	TRBJ2-2	CASSSYGELFF	TGTGCCAGCAGTTCGTACGGGGAGCTGTTTTTT
TRBV29-1	once	-	TRBJ2-3	CSVHRASSTDTQYF	TGCAGCGTCCACCGGGCATCCTCCACAGATACGCAGTATTTT
TRBV6-1	many	-	TRBJ2-7	CASSLRREPYEQYF	TGTGCCAGCAGCCTAAGACGGGAACCCTACGAGCAGTACTTC
TRBV6-2/TRBV6-3	-	-	TRBJ2-1	CASSYSILGRSSYNEQFF	TGTGCCAGCAGTTACTCGATTTTGGGGCGTAGCTCCTACAATGAGCAGTTCTTC
TRBV19	-	TRBD1	TRBJ1-1	CASRTRQGDMDTGAFF	TGTGCCAGTCGTACTCGGCAGGGGGATATGGACACTGGAGCTTTCTTT
TRBV13	few	-	TRBJ1-3	CASSLTVTGNTIYF	TGTGCCAGCAGCTTAACGGTAACTGGAAACACCATATATTTT
TRBV20-1	-	TRBD1	TRBJ1-1	CSAREPRQGPEAFF	TGCAGTGCTAGAGAGCCGCGACAGGGCCCCGAAGCTTTCTTT
TRBV6-2/TRBV6-3	many	TRBD1	TRBJ2-5	CASTGQGAVETQYF	TGTGCCAGCACTGGACAGGGGGCCGTGGAGACCCAGTACTTC
TRBV9	many	TRBD1	TRBJ1-2	CASSANQGASGYTF	TGTGCCAGCAGCGCAAACCAGGGGGCGAGCGGCTACACCTTC
TRBV28	many	TRBD1	TRBJ1-1	CASSTHDREASEAFF	TGTGCCAGCAGTACCCATGACAGGGAGGCTTCTGAAGCTTTCTTT
TRBV12-3/TRBV12-4	few	-	TRBJ1-3	CASSLGPRNTIYF	TGTGCCAGCAGTTTAGGTCCCAGAAACACCATATATTTT
TRBV7-2	many	-	TRBJ2-1	CASMGAYNEQFF	TGTGCCAGCATGGGAGCCTACAATGAGCAGTTCTTC